One and the same sample provided the 28 T cell receptor beta chains below, sequenced in a study of cytomegalovirus exposure and HLA in healthy donors. Primers for the PCR totalled 60 Vbeta and 13 Jbeta. Only in-frame clones appear in the TCRdb table, and some are missing; sequencing was by immunoSEQ multiplex PCR. The sample consists of over 100,000 clones, around 61% of them appearing once. The sample was PBMCs. These receptor sequences come from a woman aged 25 to 39 in good health and CMV-seronegative.

The rearrangement links TRBV7-9 to TRBJ1-1; the match to TRBD1 covers 11 bases. The germline CDR1 and CDR2 sequences are SEHNR and FQNEAQ (reference sequence). This CDR3 has 15 residues. V was clipped by 4 bases and J by 5 bases; unmatched bases: 6. As DNA, the CDR3 is TGTGCCAGCAGCTCCGTTTGGGACAGGGGGACTGAAGCTTTCTTT. Translated, it gives CASSSVWDRGTEAFF.

The sample holds one count of this clone. Other DNA sequences in this specimen translate into the identical CDR3. This chain uses TRBV9 with TRBJ2-1, with a weak D call TRBD2 (5 bases). Germline V lookup: CDR1 SGDLS, CDR2 YYNGEE. The CDR3 spans 13 residues. Trimming removed 7 bases at V and 0 bases at J, with 8 bases between. The CDR3 region has the DNA TGTGCCAGCTCTGGGAGCTCCTACAATGAGCAGTTCTTC. Its protein is CASSGSSYNEQFF.

This clone showed up just a few times. The CDR3 loop is CASSQDVVQTQMNTEAFF. CDR3 nucleotide sequence: TGCGCCAGCAGCCAAGATGTCGTACAGACCCAGATGAACACTGAAGCTTTCTTT. The rearrangement links TRBV4-1 to TRBJ1-1; no definite D call. V lost 0 bases to trimming and J lost 0 bases, with 17 bases between them. Looked up from germline, CDR1 is MGHRA and CDR2 is YSYEKL. The CDR3 has 18 amino acids.

The V and J genes are TRBV5-1 and TRBJ2-3; D unclear. The CDR3 is made up of 15 amino acids. The V gene lost 0 bases and the J gene lost 0 bases, with 8 bases spanning the gap. CDR1 SGHRS and CDR2 YFSETQ come from the germline V gene. DNA of the CDR3: TGCGCCAGCAGCTTGGCCCTAAGTAGCACAGATACGCAGTATTTT. Translated: CASSLALSSTDTQYF. The entire variable domain, with the rest obtained from reference TRBV5-1 and TRBJ2-3, is as follows: KAGVTQTPRYLIKTRGQQVTLSCSPISGHRSVSWYQQTPGQGLQFLFEYFSETQRNKGNFPGRFSGRQFSNSRSEMNVSTLELGDSALYLCASSLALSSTDTQYFGPGTRLTVL.

This clone was observed a handful of times. V and J are TRBV2 and TRBJ2-3; D may be TRBD2 (5 bases). The V end lost 5 bases, the J end lost 5 bases, and 8 bases lay between the germline ends. CDR3 size: 12 residues. Germline V lookup: CDR1 SNHLY, CDR2 FYNNEI. CDR3 nucleotide sequence: TGTGCCAGCAGTCAAGGAGGAGATACGCAGTATTTT. This encodes CASSQGGDTQYF.

This chain uses TRBV7-9 with TRBJ1-2; a weak D match, TRBD1 (6 bases). The CDR3 spans 13 residues. The ends were cut back, 5 bases at V and 8 bases at J, with 15 bases in the middle. The germline V gene encodes CDR1 SEHNR and CDR2 FQNEAQ (reference sequence). The CDR3 bases are TGTGCCAGCAGCCGTGTCTCAGGGGAAGGCTACACCTTC. Protein sequence: CASSRVSGEGYTF.

The chain joins TRBV29-1 to TRBJ2-5, with TRBD2 identical over 8 bases. This CDR3 contains 14 residues. V gave up 4 bases and J gave up 0 bases; unmatched junction bases: 4. From germline, CDR1 is SQVTM and CDR2 ANQGSEA. This CDR3 reads CSVGVAGHQETQYF. The DNA for the CDR3 is TGCAGCGTTGGGGTAGCGGGACACCAAGAGACCCAGTACTTC.

The CDR3 is CASSEGGGRGRETQYF. The CDR3 DNA reads as TGTGCCAGCAGTGAGGGAGGGGGCAGGGGGCGTGAGACCCAGTACTTC. The chain has TRBV6-1 and TRBJ2-5, with D possibly TRBD1 on 8 matching bases. Germline-derived CDR1 and CDR2 are MNHNS and SASEGT. This CDR3 has 16 amino acids. V was cut by 3 bases and J by 5 bases, with 19 bases left in between.

This clone occurred a few times. V and J are TRBV19 and TRBJ1-2, with 8 bases aligning to TRBD1. Germline CDR1 is LNHDA and CDR2 is SQIVND (reference sequence). There are 16 residues in the CDR3. V shed 4 bases, J shed 5 bases, and the junction held 12 bases outside the gene matches. CDR3 sequence: CASSTGQGTGIYGYTF. The CDR3 DNA reads TGTGCCAGTAGTACCGGACAGGGCACTGGTATTTATGGCTACACCTTC.

This sequence joins TRBV13 and TRBJ2-7; 9 bases are shared with TRBD1. The CDR3 extends over 15 amino acids. Germline values: CDR1 PRHDT, CDR2 FYEKMQ (reference sequence). The trim removed 7 bases at V and 7 bases at J, leaving 14 bases unmatched. In DNA, the CDR3 is TGTGCCAGCATCGAACAGGGGGCTCTTTCGCGGGAGCAGTACTTC. This translates into CASIEQGALSREQYF.

This chain connects TRBV25-1 to TRBJ2-1; 8 positions match TRBD2. The CDR3 consists of 15 residues. CDR1 is MGHDK, CDR2 SYGVNS, per germline. The trim removed 1 base at V and 5 bases at J, leaving 4 bases unmatched. The CDR3 coding sequence is TGTGCCAGCAGTGAATTGAGCGGGAGAAACAATGAGCAGTTCTTC. Translating gives CASSELSGRNNEQFF.

The V gene is TRBV7-2, the J gene TRBJ2-1; 9 bases are shared with TRBD2. J gave up 6 bases and V 1 base, and 7 bases lay outside the gene matches. The CDR3 contains 16 residues. Looked up from germline, CDR1 is SGHTA and CDR2 is FQGNSA. CDR3 DNA: TGTGCCAGCAGCTTAGTGACCAGCGGGAGGCCCAATGAGCAGTTCTTC. It codes for CASSLVTSGRPNEQFF.

The chain is built from TRBV11-2 and TRBJ1-2; 7 positions match TRBD1. The CDR3 covers 14 residues. From germline, CDR1 is SGHAT and CDR2 FQNNGV. V shed 5 bases and J 4 bases; nucleotides not matched to a gene: 7. In nucleotides, the CDR3 is TGTGCCAGCAGCCCGGACAGGATTCTCTATGGCTACACCTTC. Its protein is CASSPDRILYGYTF.

V and J are TRBV10-2 and TRBJ2-7; 11 nucleotides align to TRBD2. This CDR3 has 15 amino acids. The junction had 6 bases not matched to a gene; V was cut back by 4 bases and J by 4 bases. CDR1 and CDR2 from the germline V gene are WSHSY and SAAADI. The DNA for the CDR3 is TGCGCCAGCAGTGGGGTAGCGGGAGGGGCGTACGAGCAGTACTTC. Protein: CASSGVAGGAYEQYF.

The chain has TRBV5-4 and TRBJ2-7; 9 bases map to TRBD1. The junction had 8 bases not matched to a gene; V was cut back by 4 bases and J by 3 bases. The CDR3 has 15 amino acids. CDR1 is SGHNT, CDR2 YYREEE, per germline (reference sequence). The CDR3 is CASSVPGQGDYEQYF. The CDR3 nucleotides read TGTGCCAGCAGCGTTCCGGGACAGGGAGACTACGAGCAGTACTTC.

This clone was picked up a small number of times. The genes are TRBV5-1 and TRBJ2-3; 7 nucleotides agree with TRBD2. CDR1 and CDR2 (germline): SGHRS, YFSETQ. This CDR3 is built from 15 residues. Trimming cost V 1 base and J 4 bases; bases outside gene matches: 6. In DNA, the CDR3 is TGCGCCAGCAGCTTGCGCGGGAGAGGCGCAGATACGCAGTATTTT. This sequence encodes CASSLRGRGADTQYF.

The table lists this clone with a count of one. The J gene is TRBJ1-1, the V gene TRBV27; 9 nucleotides align to TRBD1. In germline, CDR1 is MNHEY, CDR2 SMNVEV (reference sequence). V lost 6 bases and J lost 1; bases outside the gene matches: 0. This CDR3 has 13 residues. CDR3 residues: CASRDRGNTEAFF. The CDR3, as DNA: TGTGCCAGCAGGGACAGGGGGAACACTGAAGCTTTCTTT.

The chain links TRBV4-1 to TRBJ2-7; 10 positions match TRBD2. CDR3 length equals 15 residues. Germline assignment: CDR1 MGHRA and CDR2 YSYEKL. The V segment lost 1 base and the J segment 2 bases; nucleotides outside the gene matches: 2. In DNA, the CDR3 is TGCGCCAGCAGCCAAGTGCTAGCGGGAGCCTACGAGCAGTACTTC. Its protein is CASSQVLAGAYEQYF.

The sample holds a few counts of this clone. V and J are TRBV19 and TRBJ1-5, with 9 bases fitting TRBD1. The germline CDR1 and CDR2 sequences are LNHDA and SQIVND (reference sequence). This CDR3 has 15 amino acids. Losses at the gene ends were 6 bases for V and 3 bases for J; bases not matched to a gene: 6. The CDR3 region has the DNA TGTGCCAGTAGGCGGGACAGGGCAAACAATCAGCCCCAGCATTTT. Its protein is CASRRDRANNQPQHF.

The chain has TRBV7-9 and TRBJ2-7, with D perhaps matching TRBD1 (6 bases). The germline V and J ends were trimmed by 7 bases and 3 bases, with 16 bases remaining between them. Germline lookup yields CDR1 SEHNR and CDR2 FQNEAQ (reference sequence). The CDR3 contains 14 residues. The DNA for the CDR3 is TGTGCCAGCACTTTCTCCGGGACAAACTACGAGCAGTACTTC. It specifies CASTFSGTNYEQYF.

This clone has more than one count but fewer than ten. This chain links TRBV10-3 with TRBJ2-1, with 7 bases identical to TRBD2. Germline CDR1 reads ENHRY; CDR2 reads SYGVKD. This CDR3 comprises 14 residues. After removal of 6 bases from V and 6 bases from J, the junction contained 8 bases not matched to a gene. The DNA for the CDR3 is TGTGCCATCAGGGGGGGGGTCAACGTCAATGAGCAGTTCTTC. This translates into CAIRGGVNVNEQFF.

The CDR3 is CASMTGGRILDTEAFF. The CDR3 DNA sequence: TGTGCCAGTATGACAGGGGGCAGGATATTAGACACTGAAGCTTTCTTT. This chain links TRBV19 with TRBJ1-1, with 10 positions matching TRBD1. This CDR3 has 16 amino acids. From germline, CDR1 is LNHDA and CDR2 SQIVND (reference sequence). V gave up 7 bases and J gave up 3 bases; unmatched junction bases: 11.

This chain uses TRBV7-2 with TRBJ1-1, with D maybe TRBD1 (6 bases). V lost 1 base and J lost 3, with 15 bases in between. Germline V gives CDR1 SGHTA, CDR2 FQGNSA. This CDR3 is 16 amino acids long. The chain's CDR3 is CASSLVGGGRDTEAFF. Here the CDR3 DNA reads TGTGCCAGCAGCTTAGTGGGCGGGGGCAGGGACACTGAAGCTTTCTTT.

The V gene is TRBV5-1, the J gene TRBJ2-3; perhaps TRBD2 as D (6 bases). Germline CDR1 SGHRS, CDR2 YFSETQ. Trimming stripped 5 bases from V and 3 bases from J, with 10 bases between. There are 13 residues in the CDR3. CDR3 protein: CASRAEGTDTQYF. For the CDR3, the DNA is TGCGCCAGCAGGGCGGAGGGGACAGATACGCAGTATTTT.

The chain has TRBV6-1 and TRBJ2-4; 9 bases agree with TRBD2. The J segment lost 1 base and the V segment lost 0 bases, leaving 7 bases of the junction unmatched. This CDR3 spans 18 amino acids. The germline gives CDR1 MNHNS, CDR2 SASEGT. DNA of the CDR3: TGTGCCAGCAGTGAAGCCCCTGCGAGCGGGAGGGCCAAAAACATTCAGTACTTC. Translating gives CASSEAPASGRAKNIQYF.

This clone was seen only a few times. CDR3 protein: CSVTSDMSDEQYF. CDR3 DNA sequence: TGCAGCGTCACCTCTGACATGTCCGACGAGCAGTACTTC. This rearrangement joins TRBV29-1 to TRBJ2-7; no firm D call. The V and J ends lost 6 bases and 5 bases respectively, with 17 bases between them. The CDR3 totals 13 residues. Germline CDR1 reads SQVTM; CDR2 reads ANQGSEA.

This clone was recorded a few times. The V and J genes are TRBV7-4 and TRBJ1-6; TRBD1 might be the D (6 bases). CDR3 size: 17 residues. V lost 0 bases to trimming and J lost 6 bases, with 15 bases between them. Germline V CDR1 and CDR2: SGHVT, SQSDAQ. The CDR3 here is CASSLAHREAPNSPLHF. CDR3 DNA sequence: TGTGCCAGCAGCTTAGCCCACAGGGAAGCCCCTAATTCACCCCTCCACTTT.

The chain combines TRBV7-6 with TRBJ2-7; 13 bases are shared with TRBD2. With V trimmed by 4 bases and J by 7 bases, 7 bases remained unmatched. Germline CDR1 SGHVS, CDR2 FNYEAQ. This CDR3 region has 15 residues. DNA for the CDR3: TGTGCCAGCAGCTCCGGACTAGCGGGAGTATATGAGCAGTACTTC. It specifies CASSSGLAGVYEQYF.